This TCR beta chain was recovered during a study of blood T cell repertoires in COVID-19. In the authors' workflow: Reference gene primer amplification in the assay estimated nucleated cell counts. Libraries were prepared by immunoSEQ multiplex PCR; TCRdb keeps only in-frame clonotypes and omits some of them. V, J and clone size reflect that table, while D and trimming were determined from the DNA. The data show around 67,000 clones, just under 85% seen once. There are 16 residues in the CDR3. Trimming stripped 4 bases from V and 9 bases from J, with 24 bases between. Germline CDR1 reads SGDLS; CDR2 reads YYNGEE.

This chain connects TRBV9 to TRBJ2-3; D may be TRBD1 (5 bases). The receptor's source is a man between 65 and 85 years old with acute or convalescent COVID-19. The sequenced material came from peripheral blood. CDR3 sequence reads: CASSPRLNTVQGTQYF. CDR3 DNA: TGTGCCAGCAGCCCCCGCCTGAACACCGTGCAGGGAACGCAGTATTTT.